The clone carrying this T cell receptor (beta chain) qualifies as medium-sized. Its antigen remains unidentified. Semi-nested PCR with Nested Universal Primer A followed constant-region reverse priming of full-length variable regions. TCRdb processed the 5' RACE reads anew with MiXCR; each CDR3 protein has one entry. This sample has roughly 9,000 distinct CDR3 sequences; 16% occur once, and the top ten carry about 3.5%. Findings of the study overall: Tumor Treg TCRs overlapped most with tumor naive CD4+ cells.

Germline assignment: CDR1 DFQATT and CDR2 SNEGSKA (reference sequence). V was clipped by 6 bases and J by 10 bases, with 10 bases between them. The CDR3 sequence is 11 residues long. The source is a female donor with breast cancer. The material sequenced was memory CD4+ T cells sorted from blood. Noted subset: memory CD4+ T cells, CD4+CD45RO+CD25-. The V and J genes are TRBV20-1 and TRBJ1-6, with D unresolved. The CDR3 sequence is CSAKGGSPLHF. The DNA for the CDR3 is TGCAGTGCCAAGGGAGGGTCACCCCTCCACTTT.